A selection of T cell receptor beta chains follows, all from one sample in a study of T cells in Graves' hyperthyroidism and ophthalmopathy. Via MiXCR, TCRdb re-called the multiplex PCR reads, giving one row per CDR3 protein. The repertoire holds about 400,000 distinct CDR3 sequences, with around 13% as singletons. Sequences were obtained from blood. The receptors shown here come from a woman in her late teens or twenties with Graves' hyperthyroidism. Both conserved end residues are part of each CDR3. D genes are given only for firm matches. The size of a clone is reported for some rows only, either as once, few or many, or as a class for expanded clones.

clone size: many; V gene: TRBV12-3/TRBV12-4; D gene: TRBD1; J gene: TRBJ2-1; CDR3 protein: CASSNGQGGYNEQFF; CDR3 DNA: TGTGCCAGCAGTAACGGACAGGGGGGCTACAATGAGCAGTTCTTC
clone size: -; V gene: TRBV7-9; D gene: -; J gene: TRBJ1-3; CDR3 protein: CASSLGGRDRAGNTIYF; CDR3 DNA: TGTGCCAGCAGCTTAGGGGGGAGAGATCGCGCTGGAAACACCATATATTTT
clone size: many; V gene: TRBV12-3/TRBV12-4; D gene: -; J gene: TRBJ1-5; CDR3 protein: CASSPGRDQPQHF; CDR3 DNA: TGTGCCAGCAGTCCTGGCCGGGATCAGCCCCAGCATTTT
clone size: many; V gene: TRBV19; D gene: -; J gene: TRBJ1-1; CDR3 protein: CASYLNTEAFF; CDR3 DNA: TGTGCCAGTTATTTGAACACTGAAGCTTTCTTT
clone size: many; V gene: TRBV28; D gene: TRBD1; J gene: TRBJ1-6; CDR3 protein: CASSGTGGSYNSPLHF; CDR3 DNA: TGTGCCAGCAGCGGGACAGGGGGCTCCTATAATTCACCCCTCCACTTT
clone size: many; V gene: TRBV20-1; D gene: TRBD1; J gene: TRBJ2-2; CDR3 protein: CSMKQGAGATGELFF; CDR3 DNA: TGCAGTATGAAGCAGGGGGCCGGGGCCACCGGGGAGCTGTTTTTT
clone size: many; V gene: TRBV20-1; D gene: TRBD2; J gene: TRBJ2-1; CDR3 protein: CSAGVPGLTHEQFF; CDR3 DNA: TGCAGTGCAGGGGTACCGGGACTAACCCATGAGCAGTTCTTC
clone size: few; V gene: TRBV20-1; D gene: TRBD2; J gene: TRBJ2-1; CDR3 protein: CSASLAVDEGTYNEQFF; CDR3 DNA: TGCAGTGCTAGTCTAGCGGTGGATGAAGGCACCTACAATGAGCAGTTCTTC
clone size: -; V gene: TRBV18; D gene: -; J gene: TRBJ1-1; CDR3 protein: CASSPGGQGTEAFF; CDR3 DNA: TGTGCCAGCTCACCAGGGGGGCAGGGCACTGAAGCTTTCTTT
clone size: -; V gene: TRBV6-2/TRBV6-3; D gene: -; J gene: TRBJ1-2; CDR3 protein: CASSPGLAANYGYTF; CDR3 DNA: TGTGCCAGCAGTCCCGGATTGGCAGCTAACTATGGCTACACCTTC
clone size: -; V gene: TRBV4-1; D gene: TRBD2; J gene: TRBJ2-3; CDR3 protein: CASSQASLRTSGGEDTQYF; CDR3 DNA: TGCGCCAGCAGCCAAGCGAGCTTGAGGACTAGCGGGGGGGAGGATACGCAGTATTTT
clone size: many; V gene: TRBV28; D gene: -; J gene: TRBJ2-4; CDR3 protein: CASSLRESRYF; CDR3 DNA: TGTGCCAGCAGTTTAAGAGAGTCTCGGTACTTC
clone size: -; V gene: TRBV20-1; D gene: TRBD1; J gene: TRBJ2-6; CDR3 protein: CSARGQGAPSGANVLTF; CDR3 DNA: TGCAGTGCTAGAGGACAGGGGGCACCCTCTGGGGCCAACGTCCTGACTTTC
clone size: few; V gene: TRBV7-8; D gene: -; J gene: TRBJ1-1; CDR3 protein: CASSNPPRRDTITPKLFF; CDR3 DNA: TGTGCCAGCAGTAACCCCCCCCGGCGGGACACGATAACACCGAAGCTTTTCTTT
clone size: few; V gene: TRBV20-1; D gene: -; J gene: TRBJ2-7; CDR3 protein: CSARDGTYHEQYF; CDR3 DNA: TGCAGTGCTAGAGATGGGACTTATCACGAGCAGTACTTC
clone size: many; V gene: TRBV27; D gene: -; J gene: TRBJ2-5; CDR3 protein: CASSPLSQETQYF; CDR3 DNA: TGTGCCAGCAGTCCCCTTAGCCAAGAGACCCAGTACTTC
clone size: many; V gene: TRBV5-1; D gene: -; J gene: TRBJ2-3; CDR3 protein: CASSGEPNPTDTQYF; CDR3 DNA: TGCGCCAGCAGCGGTGAGCCAAACCCCACAGATACGCAGTATTTT
clone size: many; V gene: TRBV18; D gene: TRBD2; J gene: TRBJ2-2; CDR3 protein: CASSPLKAGVSGELFF; CDR3 DNA: TGTGCCAGCTCACCACTAAAGGCGGGAGTCTCCGGGGAGCTGTTTTTT
clone size: -; V gene: TRBV19; D gene: -; J gene: TRBJ1-2; CDR3 protein: CASSVLGHNYGYTF; CDR3 DNA: TGTGCCAGTAGTGTCCTGGGACATAACTATGGCTACACCTTC
clone size: many; V gene: TRBV2; D gene: -; J gene: TRBJ2-1; CDR3 protein: CASGRDSHNEQFF; CDR3 DNA: TGTGCCAGCGGCCGGGATTCGCATAATGAGCAGTTCTTC
clone size: few; V gene: TRBV6-2/TRBV6-3; D gene: TRBD2; J gene: TRBJ2-7; CDR3 protein: CASTRRLRLADSYEQYF; CDR3 DNA: TGTGCCAGCACCCGGCGGTTGCGACTAGCGGATTCCTACGAGCAGTACTTC
clone size: few; V gene: TRBV18; D gene: -; J gene: TRBJ1-2; CDR3 protein: CASSPMGGTDPTF; CDR3 DNA: TGTGCCAGCTCACCAATGGGGGGGACTGACCCCACCTTC
clone size: many; V gene: TRBV20-1; D gene: -; J gene: TRBJ1-1; CDR3 protein: CSARRLWGQLNTEAFF; CDR3 DNA: TGCAGTGCTAGAAGGCTGTGGGGGCAGTTGAACACTGAAGCTTTCTTT
clone size: many; V gene: TRBV28; D gene: TRBD1; J gene: TRBJ2-7; CDR3 protein: CASSGGIISYEQYF; CDR3 DNA: TGTGCCAGCTCAGGGGGAATAATCTCCTACGAGCAGTACTTC
clone size: many; V gene: TRBV10-3; D gene: -; J gene: TRBJ1-3; CDR3 protein: CAISEQGSGNTIYF; CDR3 DNA: TGTGCCATCAGTGAACAGGGCTCTGGAAACACCATATATTTT
clone size: -; V gene: TRBV7-9; D gene: -; J gene: TRBJ1-3; CDR3 protein: CASRPPGVYGNTIYF; CDR3 DNA: TGTGCCAGCAGGCCCCCGGGGGTTTATGGAAACACCATATATTTT
clone size: -; V gene: TRBV3-1; D gene: TRBD1; J gene: TRBJ2-2; CDR3 protein: CASRTPTGGGELFF; CDR3 DNA: TGTGCCAGCAGGACCCCGACAGGGGGAGGGGAGCTGTTTTTT
clone size: many; V gene: TRBV20-1; D gene: -; J gene: TRBJ1-2; CDR3 protein: CSARAGHGYTF; CDR3 DNA: TGCAGTGCTAGGGCAGGGCATGGCTACACCTTC
clone size: -; V gene: TRBV7-8; D gene: -; J gene: TRBJ1-1; CDR3 protein: CASSLVRGDTEAFF; CDR3 DNA: TGTGCCAGCAGCTTAGTAAGGGGAGACACTGAAGCTTTCTTT
clone size: many; V gene: TRBV28; D gene: -; J gene: TRBJ2-5; CDR3 protein: CASSLRGGSRETQYF; CDR3 DNA: TGTGCCAGCAGCTTGAGGGGTGGGAGTCGAGAGACCCAGTACTTC
clone size: -; V gene: TRBV6-2/TRBV6-3; D gene: -; J gene: TRBJ1-6; CDR3 protein: CASSYGLYSPPHF; CDR3 DNA: TGTGCCAGCAGTTACGGACTCTATTCACCCCCCCACTTT
clone size: few; V gene: TRBV29-1; D gene: -; J gene: TRBJ1-1; CDR3 protein: CSLIPSPTEAFF; CDR3 DNA: TGCAGCCTAATTCCGTCACCCACTGAAGCTTTCTTT
clone size: -; V gene: TRBV5-6; D gene: -; J gene: TRBJ1-4; CDR3 protein: CASSFRWNNEKLFF; CDR3 DNA: TGTGCCAGCAGCTTTCGCTGGAACAACGAAAAACTGTTTTTT
clone size: many; V gene: TRBV14; D gene: -; J gene: TRBJ2-3; CDR3 protein: CASSQGLDTDTQYF; CDR3 DNA: TGTGCCAGCAGCCAAGGACTAGACACAGATACGCAGTATTTT
clone size: -; V gene: TRBV5-5; D gene: -; J gene: TRBJ2-7; CDR3 protein: CASSLGLGDSYEQYF; CDR3 DNA: TGTGCCAGCAGCCTAGGGTTAGGGGACTCCTACGAGCAGTACTTC
clone size: -; V gene: TRBV7-3; D gene: -; J gene: TRBJ2-1; CDR3 protein: CASSPGRARVNEQFF; CDR3 DNA: TGTGCCAGCAGCCCCGGCCGGGCTAGGGTGAATGAGCAGTTCTTC
clone size: many; V gene: TRBV13; D gene: -; J gene: TRBJ2-1; CDR3 protein: CASSLWLALRNEQFF; CDR3 DNA: TGTGCCAGCAGCTTGTGGCTAGCGCTTAGGAATGAGCAGTTCTTC
clone size: many; V gene: TRBV30; D gene: -; J gene: TRBJ2-2; CDR3 protein: CAWSRVSGELFF; CDR3 DNA: TGTGCCTGGAGTAGGGTATCCGGGGAGCTGTTTTTT
clone size: many; V gene: TRBV27; D gene: -; J gene: TRBJ2-1; CDR3 protein: CASTRRGVSYNEQFF; CDR3 DNA: TGTGCCAGCACCCGGAGGGGGGTCTCCTACAATGAGCAGTTCTTC
clone size: few; V gene: TRBV28; D gene: TRBD2; J gene: TRBJ2-1; CDR3 protein: CASSLSPSGHDNEQFF; CDR3 DNA: TGTGCCAGCAGTTTATCGCCTAGCGGGCACGACAATGAGCAGTTCTTC
clone size: many; V gene: TRBV6-1; D gene: TRBD1; J gene: TRBJ1-2; CDR3 protein: CASREYGPGQTFHGYTF; CDR3 DNA: TGTGCCAGCAGGGAATACGGTCCGGGACAGACTTTTCATGGCTACACCTTC
clone size: -; V gene: TRBV10-3; D gene: -; J gene: TRBJ2-7; CDR3 protein: CAIGQSSYEQYF; CDR3 DNA: TGTGCCATCGGACAGAGCTCCTACGAGCAGTACTTC